Sequencing of this T cell receptor beta chain was carried out in a study of blood T cell repertoires in COVID-19. At the level of the study: Italy, Spain and the United States were the sources of the convalescent and acute COVID-19 samples. The analysed material was cDNA or gDNA that came from T cells, B-cell-depleted T cells, or PBMCs.

In the original analysis: Estimates of nucleated cell counts were drawn from the amplification of reference gene primers. Clones were read by immunoSEQ multiplex PCR, and TCRdb kept only the in-frame ones, dropping some. The DNA was the basis for D and trimming; V, J and clone size are from that table. Here the sample spans tens of thousands of clones, under 85% being singletons. The trim removed 3 bases at V and 3 bases at J, leaving 14 bases unmatched. CDR3 size: 17 residues. In germline, CDR1 is SGHTS, CDR2 YDEGEE. The sequence was collected from a woman aged 55-70 years with acute or convalescent COVID-19. Sequencing used peripheral blood. The V call is TRBV5-8, the J call TRBJ1-2, with 7 nucleotides matching TRBD1. The CDR3 is CASSYTQTGRVDYGYTF. The CDR3 DNA reads as TGTGCCAGCAGCTATACCCAGACAGGGAGAGTGGACTATGGCTACACCTTC.